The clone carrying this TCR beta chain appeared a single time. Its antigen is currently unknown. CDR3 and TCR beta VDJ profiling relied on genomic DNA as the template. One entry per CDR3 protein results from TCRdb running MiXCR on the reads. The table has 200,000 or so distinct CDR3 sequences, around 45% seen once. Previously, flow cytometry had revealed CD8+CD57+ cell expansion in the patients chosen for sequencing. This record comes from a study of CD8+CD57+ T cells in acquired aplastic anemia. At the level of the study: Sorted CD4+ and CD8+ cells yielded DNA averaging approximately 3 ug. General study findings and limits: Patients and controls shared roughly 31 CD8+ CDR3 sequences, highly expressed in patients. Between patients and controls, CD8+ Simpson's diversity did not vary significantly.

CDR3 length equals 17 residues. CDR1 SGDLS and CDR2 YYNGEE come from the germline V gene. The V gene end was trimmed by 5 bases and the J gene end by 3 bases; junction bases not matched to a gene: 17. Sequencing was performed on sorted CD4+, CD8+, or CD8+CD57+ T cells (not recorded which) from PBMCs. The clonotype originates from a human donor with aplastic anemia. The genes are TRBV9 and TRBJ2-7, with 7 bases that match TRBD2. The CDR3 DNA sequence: TGTGCCAGCAGTCCTACTAGCGCCGACAGTATTCGCTACGAGCAGTACTTC. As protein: CASSPTSADSIRYEQYF.